This T cell receptor (beta chain) is from a study of response to subunit inactivated influenza vaccine. This clonotype turned up a few times. No antigen is known for it. One junction end does not reproduce the germline sequence, and a read error may be involved. A single record per CDR3 protein comes from TCRdb applying MiXCR to the RT-PCR reads. Of a few hundred thousand distinct CDR3 sequences in the sample, about 10% are singletons; the top ten hold over 9.5%. This CDR3 region has 16 residues. Germline V gives CDR1 SGHAT, CDR2 FQNNGV. Study results and caveats: The authors suggested that every seasonal influenza vaccination recruits few new T cells.

This chain links TRBV11-2 with TRBJ1-6, with D hard to call. The input for sequencing was PBMCs from blood, taken roughly 47 days after vaccination. The sequence was collected from a man over 45 who received an inactivated influenza vaccine. The CDR3 coding sequence is TGTGCCAGCACCTTATACGTGGGGTCCTATAATTCACCCCTCCACTTT. Translated: CASTLYVGSYNSPLHF.